This TCR beta chain derives from a study of CD8 T cells in Susac syndrome. Study-wide results and caveats: That the number of individuals in its TCR sequencing and HLA analysis was relatively small was acknowledged by the study.

V lost 4 bases to trimming and J lost 3 bases, with 13 bases between them. The CDR3 length is 15 residues. Germline CDR1 is MNHEY and CDR2 is SVGEGT. Sequencing targeted TCR beta in T cells from blood (CD8+ and CD4+). Patients with stable or active relapsing-remitting disease, all of them treatment-naive, made up the multiple sclerosis controls. Random hexamers were used to reverse transcribe the RNA input (roughly 0.5 to 1 ug). Amplification of TCR beta CDR3 spanned 54 Vbeta and 13 Jbeta via immunoSEQ multiplex PCR. TCRdb independently ran MiXCR on the immunoSEQ multiplex PCR reads; one entry per CDR3 protein. Among about 180,000 distinct CDR3 sequences, approximately 95% were seen once, and the ten largest hold 0.15% to 0.2%. About this clonotype itself: Its target is not known.

The TCR comes from a human donor with multiple sclerosis. The chain uses TRBV6-2 or TRBV6-3 and TRBJ2-1; unclear D gene. The sequencing input was CD8+ T cells from PBMCs. The CDR3 reads CASSLPSIYYNEQFF. CDR3 coding DNA: TGTGCCAGCAGTTTACCGTCGATTTACTACAATGAGCAGTTCTTC.